This passage covers 14 T cell receptor beta chains from one sample sequenced in a study of PD-L1 blockade in urothelial cancer. Repertoires were generated with immunoSEQ multiplex PCR, while TCRdb's copy carries only in-frame clones and drops some. The sample includes about 35,000 clones, about a third of them seen just once. Sequencing was performed on tumor tissue, taken before atezolizumab (anti-PD-L1) treatment. Every receptor here comes from a man aged 55 to 70 with urothelial cancer.

This clone was counted between two and nine times. The rearrangement links TRBV28 to TRBJ1-3, with no clear D. This CDR3 region has 14 residues. Looked up from germline, CDR1 is MDHEN and CDR2 is SYDVKM. Deletions cut 3 bases from V and 4 bases from J, with 10 bases between. The CDR3 here is CASSFYRGGNTIYF. In DNA form, the CDR3 reads TGTGCCAGCAGTTTTTATCGTGGGGGAAACACCATATATTTT.

For this clone: The sample carries other DNA sequences with the same CDR3. This chain joins TRBV11-3 and TRBJ1-3; maybe TRBD1 (5 bases). Between the trimmed V and J ends, which lost 5 bases and 0 bases, there was a span of 8 bases. This CDR3 is built from 14 residues. The germline gives CDR1 SGHNT, CDR2 YENEEA. CDR3 nucleotide sequence: TGTGCCAGCAGCAATACAGGCTCTGGAAACACCATATATTTT. Translation: CASSNTGSGNTIYF. The whole variable domain, filled in from reference TRBV11-3 and TRBJ1-3, reads EAGVVQSPRYKIIEKKQPVAFWCNPISGHNTLYWYLQNLGQGPELLIRYENEEAVDDSQLPKDRFSAERLKGVDSTLKIQPAELGDSAVYLCASSNTGSGNTIYFGEGSWLTVV.

This clone appeared a few times. V and J are TRBV6-8 and TRBJ1-1; 8 nucleotides match TRBD1. V shed 6 bases, J shed 4 bases, and the junction held 22 bases outside the gene matches. Germline V gene lookup returns CDR1 MNHGY and CDR2 SAAAGT. The CDR3 is 19 amino acids. The CDR3 DNA sequence: TGTGCCAGCAGCAAAACAAGTGGGTCGTTAGGACAGGGTCTCACTGAAGCTTTCTTT. Translated: CASSKTSGSLGQGLTEAFF.

A few counts support this clone. Other DNA sequences of this sample code for an identical CDR3. The V and J genes are TRBV18 and TRBJ2-6; D not certain. This CDR3 has 15 amino acids. V lost 1 base and J 4 bases, leaving 8 bases between the germline ends. Per germline, CDR1 KGHSH and CDR2 LQKENI. The CDR3 loop reads CASSPQGTGANVLTF. CDR3 nucleotides: TGTGCCAGCTCACCACAGGGAACCGGGGCCAACGTCCTGACTTTC.

This clone was observed many times. V usage is TRBV9 and J usage is TRBJ2-2; D remains ambiguous. Deletions cut 4 bases from V and 1 base from J, with 11 bases between. The CDR3 has 15 residues. Germline values: CDR1 SGDLS, CDR2 YYNGEE. CDR3 DNA: TGTGCCAGCAGCCCTCCGGGTCAGAACACCGGGGAGCTGTTTTTT. It is translated as CASSPPGQNTGELFF.

The CDR3 DNA reads TGTGCCAGCAGTTTAAAGGTGGAAAAACTGTTTTTT. This gives the protein CASSLKVEKLFF. The chain links TRBV28 to TRBJ1-4; D call uncertain. The V gene lost 2 bases and the J gene lost 8 bases, with 6 bases spanning the gap. Germline assignment: CDR1 MDHEN and CDR2 SYDVKM. CDR3 length equals 12 residues.

The chain combines TRBV19 with TRBJ2-1, with a weak D call TRBD2 (5 bases). Germline values: CDR1 LNHDA, CDR2 SQIVND (reference sequence). Deletions cut 3 bases from V and 10 bases from J, with 13 bases between. The CDR3 covers 13 residues. The CDR3 loop is CASSIGPEVEQFF. The DNA for the CDR3 is TGTGCCAGTAGTATCGGACCGGAGGTAGAGCAGTTCTTC.

The chain recombines TRBV25-1 with TRBJ2-4, with unresolved D. The germline V and J ends were trimmed by 3 bases and 6 bases, with 15 bases remaining between them. Per the germline V gene, CDR1 is MGHDK and CDR2 is SYGVNS. This CDR3 contains 15 residues. The CDR3 region has the DNA TGTGCCAGCAGTGACCCGGGTCCAGAACTAAACATTCAGTACTTC. It is translated as CASSDPGPELNIQYF.

This clone was observed a handful of times. The chain couples TRBV5-8 to TRBJ1-5, with D unresolved. Germline-derived CDR1 and CDR2 are SGHTS and YDEGEE. V was cut by 2 bases and J by 4 bases, with 13 bases left in between. This CDR3 spans 15 amino acids. The CDR3 here is CASSLLWKDNQPQHF. The CDR3, as DNA: TGTGCCAGCAGCTTATTGTGGAAGGATAATCAGCCCCAGCATTTT.

The chain employs TRBV15 and TRBJ2-5; D may be TRBD1 or TRBD2 (5 bases each). The germline V gene encodes CDR1 LNHNV and CDR2 YYDKDF (reference sequence). The CDR3 spans 14 residues. Trimming stripped 1 base from V and 4 bases from J, with 10 bases between. Here the CDR3 reads CATSRGQGAETQYF. The CDR3 region has the DNA TGTGCCACCAGCAGAGGGCAGGGAGCAGAGACCCAGTACTTC.

This clone has at least ten counts. The rearrangement links TRBV11-3 to TRBJ1-5; D ambiguous. CDR3 length equals 17 residues. The V end lost 3 bases, the J end lost 1 base, and 16 bases lay between the germline ends. From germline, CDR1 is SGHNT and CDR2 YENEEA. CDR3 DNA sequence: TGTGCCAGCAGCTTGGGGAGTGCGCAGGTGAGCAATCAGCCCCAGCATTTT. Its protein is CASSLGSAQVSNQPQHF. Full variable domain (missing parts from reference TRBV11-3 and TRBJ1-5): EAGVVQSPRYKIIEKKQPVAFWCNPISGHNTLYWYLQNLGQGPELLIRYENEEAVDDSQLPKDRFSAERLKGVDSTLKIQPAELGDSAVYLCASSLGSAQVSNQPQHFGDGTRLSIL.

This clone came up a few times. The chain joins TRBV19 to TRBJ1-6, with D perhaps matching TRBD1 (5 bases). V was trimmed by 2 bases and J by 9 bases, leaving 20 bases between them. The V gene's germline CDR1 is LNHDA and CDR2 SQIVND (reference sequence). The CDR3 extends over 17 amino acids. CDR3 amino acids: CASSIPPAGLLVSPLHF. The CDR3 DNA sequence: TGTGCCAGTAGTATACCCCCAGCAGGGTTGTTGGTTTCACCCCTCCACTTT.

As to this clone: One end of the junction fails to match germline, which may point to a read error. The chain has TRBV18 and TRBJ1-5; tentative D call: TRBD1 (6 bases). Germline values: CDR1 KGHSH, CDR2 LQKENI. The CDR3 length is 14 residues. CDR3 nucleotide sequence: TGTGCCAGCTCACCAATGGGGGGCAACCAGCCCCAGCATTTT. Its protein is CASSPMGGNQPQHF.

V usage is TRBV5-1 and J usage is TRBJ1-5; D is unresolved. The germline V and J ends were trimmed by 9 bases and 4 bases, with 17 bases remaining between them. CDR1 is SGHRS and CDR2 is YFSETQ in the germline V gene. This CDR3 region has 14 residues. CDR3 nucleotide sequence: TGCGCCACGATGGGATCTAGGGAAAATCAGCCCCAGCATTTT. Amino acid sequence: CATMGSRENQPQHF.